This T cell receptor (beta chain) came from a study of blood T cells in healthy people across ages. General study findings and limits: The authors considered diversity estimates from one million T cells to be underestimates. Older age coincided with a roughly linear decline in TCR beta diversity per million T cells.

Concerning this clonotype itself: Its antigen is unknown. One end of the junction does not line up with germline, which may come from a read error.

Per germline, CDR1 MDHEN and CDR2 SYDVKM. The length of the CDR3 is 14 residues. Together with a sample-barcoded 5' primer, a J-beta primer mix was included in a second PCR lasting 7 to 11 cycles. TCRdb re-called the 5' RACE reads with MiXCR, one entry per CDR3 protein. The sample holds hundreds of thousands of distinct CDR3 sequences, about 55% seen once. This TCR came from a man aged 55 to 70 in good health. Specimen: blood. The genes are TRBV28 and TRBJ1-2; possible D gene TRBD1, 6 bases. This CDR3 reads CASRPGGGREGYTF. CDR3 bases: TGCGCCAGCAGGCCCGGTGGGGGCCGAGAAGGCTACACCTTC.